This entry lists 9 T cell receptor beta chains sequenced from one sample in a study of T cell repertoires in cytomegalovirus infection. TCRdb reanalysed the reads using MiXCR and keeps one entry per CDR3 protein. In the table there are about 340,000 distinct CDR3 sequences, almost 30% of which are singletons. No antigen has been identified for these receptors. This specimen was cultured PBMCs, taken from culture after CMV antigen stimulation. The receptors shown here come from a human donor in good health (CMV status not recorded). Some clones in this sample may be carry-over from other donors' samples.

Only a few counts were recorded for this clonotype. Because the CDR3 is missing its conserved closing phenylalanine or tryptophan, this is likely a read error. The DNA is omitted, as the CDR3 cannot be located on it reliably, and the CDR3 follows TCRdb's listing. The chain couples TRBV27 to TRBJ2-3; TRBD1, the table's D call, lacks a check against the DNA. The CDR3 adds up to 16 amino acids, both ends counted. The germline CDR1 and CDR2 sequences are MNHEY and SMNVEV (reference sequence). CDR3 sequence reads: CASSERPGAPAQIRSL.

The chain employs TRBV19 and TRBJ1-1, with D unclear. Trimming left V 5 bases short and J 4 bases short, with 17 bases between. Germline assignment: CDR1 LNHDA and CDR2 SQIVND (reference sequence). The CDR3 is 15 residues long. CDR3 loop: CASSVSPVDGTEAFF. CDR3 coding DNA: TGTGCCAGTAGTGTCTCCCCCGTGGATGGCACTGAAGCTTTCTTT.

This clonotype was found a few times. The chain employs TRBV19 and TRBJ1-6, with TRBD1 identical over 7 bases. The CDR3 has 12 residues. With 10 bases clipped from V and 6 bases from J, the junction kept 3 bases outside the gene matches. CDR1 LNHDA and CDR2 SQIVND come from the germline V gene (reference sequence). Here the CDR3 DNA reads TGTGCCACTCGACAGGGTAATTCACCCCTCCACTTT. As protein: CATRQGNSPLHF.

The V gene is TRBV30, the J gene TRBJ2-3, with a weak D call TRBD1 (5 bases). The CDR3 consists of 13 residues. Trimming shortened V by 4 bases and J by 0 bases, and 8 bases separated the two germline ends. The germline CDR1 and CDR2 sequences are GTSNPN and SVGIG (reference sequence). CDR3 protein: CAWIPGSTDTQYF. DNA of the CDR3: TGTGCCTGGATCCCAGGGAGCACAGATACGCAGTATTTT.

CDR3 amino acids: CASSSTGTPFSTDTQYF. The CDR3 DNA reads TGTGCCAGCAGCTCAACCGGGACACCTTTTAGCACAGATACGCAGTATTTT. The chain carries TRBV7-3 and TRBJ2-3, with D tentatively TRBD1 (6 bases). The CDR3 is 17 amino acids. Per the germline V gene, CDR1 is SGHTA and CDR2 is FQGTGA. The germline V and J ends were trimmed by 4 bases and 0 bases, with 17 bases remaining between them. Drawing the rest from reference TRBV7-3 and TRBJ2-3, the complete variable domain is GAGVSQTPSNKVTEKGKYVELRCDPISGHTALYWYRQSLGQGPEFLIYFQGTGAADDSGLPNDRFFAVRPEGSVSTLKIQRTERGDSAVYLCASSSTGTPFSTDTQYFGPGTRLTVL.

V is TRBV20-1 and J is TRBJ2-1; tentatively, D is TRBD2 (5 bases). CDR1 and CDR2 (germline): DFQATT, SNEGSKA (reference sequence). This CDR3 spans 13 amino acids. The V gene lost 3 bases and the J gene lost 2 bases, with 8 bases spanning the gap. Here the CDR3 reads CSASSGAYNEQFF. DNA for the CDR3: TGCAGTGCTAGCTCCGGGGCCTACAATGAGCAGTTCTTC.

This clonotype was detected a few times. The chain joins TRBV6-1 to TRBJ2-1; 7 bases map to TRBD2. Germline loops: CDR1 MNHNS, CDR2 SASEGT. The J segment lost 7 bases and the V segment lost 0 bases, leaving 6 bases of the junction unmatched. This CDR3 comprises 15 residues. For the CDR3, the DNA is TGTGCCAGCAGTGAAGCCGGACTAGTCGGTAATGAGCAGTTCTTC. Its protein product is CASSEAGLVGNEQFF.

CDR3: CASRLMNEKLFF. The CDR3 bases are TGTGCCAGCAGGTTAATGAATGAAAAACTGTTTTTT. The J gene is TRBJ1-4, the V gene TRBV28; no clear D. V lost 6 bases to trimming and J lost 5 bases, with 7 bases between them. CDR3 length equals 12 residues. Per the germline V gene, CDR1 is MDHEN and CDR2 is SYDVKM. Full variable domain (remainder filled in from reference TRBV28 and TRBJ1-4): DVKVTQSSRYLVKRTGEKVFLECVQDMDHENMFWYRQDPGLGLRLIYFSYDVKMKEKGDIPEGYSVSREKKERFSLILESASTNQTSMYLCASRLMNEKLFFGSGTQLSVL.

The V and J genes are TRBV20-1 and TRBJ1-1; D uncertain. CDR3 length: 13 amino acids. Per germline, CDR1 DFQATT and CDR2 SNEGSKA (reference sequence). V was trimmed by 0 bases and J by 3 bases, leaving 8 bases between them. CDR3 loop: CSARDRNDTEAFF. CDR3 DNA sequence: TGCAGTGCTAGAGATAGGAATGACACTGAAGCTTTCTTT.